These 3 T cell receptor beta chains originate from one sample sequenced in a study of T cells in localized non-small cell lung cancer. Using immunoSEQ multiplex PCR, the repertoire was profiled, and TCRdb retains in-frame clones only, with some absent. The data show roughly 53,000 clones, approximately 83% seen once. This specimen consisted of peripheral blood mononuclear cells, obtained before any cancer treatment. The source of these receptors is a man aged 40 to 70 with stage III lung adenocarcinoma.

V is TRBV4-2 and J is TRBJ1-5; 7 bases map to TRBD1. The ends lost 0 bases at V and 3 bases at J; junction bases unmatched: 5. The germline gives CDR1 LGHNA, CDR2 YNFKEQ. The CDR3 covers 16 residues. The CDR3 here is CASSQDPGGHNQPQHF. The CDR3 nucleotides are TGTGCCAGCAGCCAAGACCCAGGGGGTCACAATCAGCCCCAGCATTTT.

In its sample, this clone was seen once. The chain couples TRBV30 to TRBJ1-3, with unresolved D. The length of the CDR3 is 14 residues. V lost 2 bases, J lost 0 bases, and 8 bases lay in between. CDR1 GTSNPN and CDR2 SVGIG come from the germline V gene (reference sequence). The CDR3 spells CAWSLGLSGNTIYF. The CDR3 DNA sequence: TGTGCCTGGAGTCTAGGGCTCTCTGGAAACACCATATATTTT.

The chain links TRBV27 to TRBJ1-1; possible D gene TRBD1, 5 bases. V was trimmed by 4 bases and J by 1 base, leaving 16 bases between them. In germline, CDR1 is MNHEY, CDR2 SMNVEV (reference sequence). This CDR3 comprises 16 residues. The CDR3 protein is CASSSGSGVENTEAFF. DNA of the CDR3: TGTGCCAGCAGTTCCGGATCGGGGGTGGAGAACACTGAAGCTTTCTTT.